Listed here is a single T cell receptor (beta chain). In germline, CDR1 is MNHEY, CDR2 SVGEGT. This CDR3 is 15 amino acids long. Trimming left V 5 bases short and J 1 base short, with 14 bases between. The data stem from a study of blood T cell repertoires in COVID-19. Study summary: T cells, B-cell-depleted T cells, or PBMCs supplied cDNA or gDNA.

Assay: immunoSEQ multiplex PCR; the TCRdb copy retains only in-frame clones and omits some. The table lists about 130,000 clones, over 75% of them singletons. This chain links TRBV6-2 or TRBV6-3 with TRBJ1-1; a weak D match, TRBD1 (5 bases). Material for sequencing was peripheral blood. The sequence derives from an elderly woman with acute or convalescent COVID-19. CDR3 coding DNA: TGTGCCAGCAGTGACCTTCGTAGGGGGAACACTGAAGCTTTCTTT. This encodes CASSDLRRGNTEAFF.